This entry lists 5 T cell receptor beta chains sequenced from one sample in a study of T cell responses to AZD1222 COVID-19 vaccine. Some clones are missing from TCRdb's copy, which holds only in-frame ones; the method was immunoSEQ multiplex PCR. The repertoire includes 120,000 to 150,000 clones, roughly nine tenths of them detected once, and under 4% sits in the top ten. The starting material was peripheral blood, obtained 28 days after the second AZD1222 dose. These receptors all come from an adult who received the AZD1222 COVID-19 vaccine.

The chain uses TRBV28 and TRBJ1-1, with unresolved D. Germline CDR1 and CDR2: MDHEN and SYDVKM. Trimming left V 4 bases short and J 5 bases short, with 8 bases between. CDR3 length: 12 amino acids. The CDR3 nucleotides read TGTGCCAGCAGTTGGACGGGGACTGAAGCTTTCTTT. Residues: CASSWTGTEAFF.

The chain is built from TRBV6-6 and TRBJ2-1, with D hard to call. The CDR3 length is 11 residues. Germline-derived CDR1 and CDR2 are MNHNY and SVGAGI (reference sequence). Trimming took 6 bases from V and 3 from J, leaving 3 bases between them. The CDR3 protein is CASRDYNEQFF. Here the CDR3 DNA reads TGTGCCAGCAGGGACTACAATGAGCAGTTCTTC.

The chain combines TRBV4-2 with TRBJ1-2; D remains ambiguous. The CDR3 is 19 residues long. Trimming stripped 4 bases from V and 1 base from J, with 25 bases between. CDR1 and CDR2 from the germline V gene are LGHNA and YNFKEQ. The CDR3 DNA reads TGTGCCAGCAGCCCCTACCTTTTGGCCGGATACTCCTATAACTATGGCTACACCTTC. Amino acid sequence: CASSPYLLAGYSYNYGYTF.

The rearrangement uses TRBV18 and TRBJ1-6; D gene ambiguous. There are 13 residues in the CDR3. V was cut by 5 bases and J by 7 bases, with 9 bases left in between. Germline CDR1 reads KGHSH; CDR2 reads LQKENI. The CDR3 reads CASSKDYNSPLHF. The DNA for the CDR3 is TGTGCCAGCTCAAAGGACTACAATTCACCCCTCCACTTT.

V gene TRBV7-2 combines with J gene TRBJ1-6; possible D gene TRBD1, 6 bases. There are 15 residues in the CDR3. Per the germline V gene, CDR1 is SGHTA and CDR2 is FQGNSA. V was trimmed by 5 bases and J by 14 bases, leaving 22 bases between them. As DNA, the CDR3 is TGTGCCAGCAGCAAAGTTGGAGACAGGCCTATCACCCTCCACTTT. Translating gives CASSKVGDRPITLHF.